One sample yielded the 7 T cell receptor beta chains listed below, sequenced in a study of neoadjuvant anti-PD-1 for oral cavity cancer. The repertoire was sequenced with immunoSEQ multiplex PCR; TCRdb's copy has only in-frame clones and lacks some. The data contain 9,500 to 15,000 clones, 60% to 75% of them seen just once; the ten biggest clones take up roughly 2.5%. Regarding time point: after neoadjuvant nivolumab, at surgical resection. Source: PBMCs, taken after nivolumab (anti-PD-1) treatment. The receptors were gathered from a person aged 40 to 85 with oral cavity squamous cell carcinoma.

The CDR3 DNA sequence: TGTGCCAGCAGCTTGCAGGTGGGAAACACCATATATTTT. This translates into CASSLQVGNTIYF. This chain uses TRBV5-5 with TRBJ1-3; the D is unclear. Germline loops: CDR1 SGHKS, CDR2 YYEKEE (reference sequence). This CDR3 region has 13 residues. V was cut by 1 base and J by 4 bases, with 6 bases left in between.

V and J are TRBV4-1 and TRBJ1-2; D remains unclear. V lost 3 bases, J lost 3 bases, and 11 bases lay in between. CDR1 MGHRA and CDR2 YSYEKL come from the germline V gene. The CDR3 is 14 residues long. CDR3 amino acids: CASSHPGTHYGYTF. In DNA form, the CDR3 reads TGCGCCAGCAGCCACCCCGGCACCCACTATGGCTACACCTTC.

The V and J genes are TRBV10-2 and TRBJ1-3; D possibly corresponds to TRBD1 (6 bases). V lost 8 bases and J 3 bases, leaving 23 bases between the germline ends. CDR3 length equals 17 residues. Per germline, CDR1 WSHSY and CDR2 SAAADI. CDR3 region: CASGDQGHSPGGNTIYF. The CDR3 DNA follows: TGCGCCAGCGGAGACCAGGGACATTCTCCTGGTGGAAACACCATATATTTT.

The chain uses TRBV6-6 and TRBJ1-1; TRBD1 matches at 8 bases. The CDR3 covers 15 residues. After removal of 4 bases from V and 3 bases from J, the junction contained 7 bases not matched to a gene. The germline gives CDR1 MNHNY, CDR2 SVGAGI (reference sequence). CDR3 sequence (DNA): TGTGCCAGCAGTTCAGGGGGCGGAGGTGACACTGAAGCTTTCTTT. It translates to CASSSGGGGDTEAFF.

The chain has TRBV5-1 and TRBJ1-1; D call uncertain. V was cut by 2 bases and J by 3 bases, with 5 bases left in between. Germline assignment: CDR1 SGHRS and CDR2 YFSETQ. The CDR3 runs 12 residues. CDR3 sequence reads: CASSFTDTEAFF. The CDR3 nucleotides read TGCGCCAGCAGCTTCACCGACACTGAAGCTTTCTTT.

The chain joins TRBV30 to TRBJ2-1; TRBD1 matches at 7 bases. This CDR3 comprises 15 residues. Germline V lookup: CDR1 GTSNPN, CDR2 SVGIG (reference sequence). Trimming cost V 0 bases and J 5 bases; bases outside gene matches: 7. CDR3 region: CAWSVNYRGNNEQFF. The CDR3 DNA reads TGTGCCTGGAGTGTGAACTACAGGGGAAACAATGAGCAGTTCTTC.

CDR3 in DNA: TGTGCCAGCAGCGCCCTCCGAGGAGATTCCTATGGCTACACCTTC. It codes for CASSALRGDSYGYTF. This chain uses TRBV21-1 with TRBJ1-2. TRBV21-1 is given as a pseudogene. This CDR3 spans 15 amino acids.